The next 7 T cell receptor beta chains were all read from a single sample in a study of blood T cell repertoires in COVID-19. TCRdb's copy holds only in-frame clones and misses some; the assay was immunoSEQ multiplex PCR. This table has approximately 170,000 clones, about 86% appearing once. The specimen was peripheral blood. The receptors were gathered from a human donor with acute or convalescent COVID-19. The donor label of this sample is uncertain.

This chain links TRBV5-1 with TRBJ2-1; D perhaps matches TRBD1 (5 bases). The CDR3 runs to 15 residues. V was clipped by 4 bases and J by 6 bases, with 17 bases between them. CDR1 SGHRS and CDR2 YFSETQ come from the germline V gene. DNA of the CDR3: TGCGCCAGCAGCCCGTTACCGACAGCCCGCAATGAGCAGTTCTTC. Protein: CASSPLPTARNEQFF.

The chain is built from TRBV5-8 and TRBJ2-1, with TRBD2 identical over 8 bases. Germline trimming cut 10 bases from V and 9 bases from J; bases unmatched to any gene: 12. The CDR3 consists of 13 residues. Looked up from germline, CDR1 is SGHTS and CDR2 is YDEGEE. Here the CDR3 reads CAGQRGTQGEQFF. The CDR3 region has the DNA TGTGCCGGGCAGCGGGGGACGCAGGGTGAGCAGTTCTTC. Looking up the rest from reference TRBV5-8 and TRBJ2-1 gives the full variable domain: EAGVTQSPTHLIKTRGQQATLRCSPISGHTSVYWYQQALGLGLQFLLWYDEGEERNRGNFPPRFSGRQFPNYSSELNVNALELEDSALYLCAGQRGTQGEQFFGPGTRLTVL.

In regard to this clone: The junction and the germline gene differ at one end; a read error may be behind it. This rearrangement joins TRBV27 to TRBJ2-1; maybe TRBD2 (6 bases). This CDR3 is built from 14 residues. CDR1 and CDR2 from the germline V gene are MNHEY and SMNVEV (reference sequence). This CDR3 reads CASSLSAEGSEQFF. CDR3 DNA sequence: TGTGCCAGCAGTCTATCAGCGGAGGGGAGTGAGCAGTTCTTC.

This sequence joins TRBV29-1 and TRBJ1-3; no firm D call. CDR3 size: 12 residues. The V end lost 8 bases, the J end lost 5 bases, and 13 bases lay between the germline ends. Germline V lookup: CDR1 SQVTM, CDR2 ANQGSEA. The CDR3 nucleotides read TGCAGCACCGAAATTGGGCGAAACACCATATATTTT. Translating gives CSTEIGRNTIYF.

A few counts support this clone. The chain links TRBV5-4 to TRBJ1-1; 9 bases line up with TRBD1. Germline trimming cut 0 bases from V and 11 bases from J; bases unmatched to any gene: 11. Germline V gives CDR1 SGHNT, CDR2 YYREEE (reference sequence). The CDR3 length is 15 residues. CDR3 amino acids: CASSLAGTGYVSAFF. In DNA form, the CDR3 reads TGTGCCAGCAGCTTGGCCGGGACAGGGTATGTTTCGGCTTTCTTT.

The V and J genes are TRBV19 and TRBJ2-7, with 7 bases identical to TRBD2. The CDR3 extends over 16 amino acids. Trimming took 5 bases from V and 3 from J; bases not matched to a gene: 13. The germline gives CDR1 LNHDA, CDR2 SQIVND (reference sequence). In DNA form, the CDR3 reads TGTGCCAGTAGTGCCAAGACTAGCACCTCCGGCTACGAGCAGTACTTC. Protein: CASSAKTSTSGYEQYF.

V gene TRBV6-9 combines with J gene TRBJ1-4, with D possibly being TRBD1 (6 bases). The germline gives CDR1 MNHGY, CDR2 SVAAGI. Trimming took 4 bases from V and 2 from J, leaving 8 bases between them. This CDR3 contains 14 residues. CDR3 in DNA: TGTGCCAGCAGTTCAACAGGGACTAATGAAAAACTGTTTTTT. Residues: CASSSTGTNEKLFF.